This T cell receptor beta chain was sequenced in a study of T cells in localized non-small cell lung cancer. Findings of the study overall: Sequencing was limited to one tumor region, leaving the possibility of heterogeneity open.

Measured with immunoSEQ multiplex PCR; TCRdb has only the in-frame clones, and not every one. The sample holds roughly 33,000 clones; about 90% are singletons and the top ten take under 5.5%. The germline V and J ends were trimmed by 2 bases and 0 bases, with 11 bases remaining between them. The CDR3 is made up of 16 amino acids. The V gene's germline CDR1 is SEHNR and CDR2 FQNEAQ (reference sequence). For this clone: Its cognate antigen is unknown.

This receptor was identified in a woman aged 35 to 69 with stage I lung adenocarcinoma. The chain recombines TRBV7-9 with TRBJ2-1, with TRBD1 as a possible D gene (6 bases). The specimen comprised peripheral blood, sampled before any cancer treatment. This CDR3 is CASSLPGQSSYNEQFF. The CDR3 coding sequence is TGTGCCAGCAGCTTACCCGGACAGAGCTCCTACAATGAGCAGTTCTTC.